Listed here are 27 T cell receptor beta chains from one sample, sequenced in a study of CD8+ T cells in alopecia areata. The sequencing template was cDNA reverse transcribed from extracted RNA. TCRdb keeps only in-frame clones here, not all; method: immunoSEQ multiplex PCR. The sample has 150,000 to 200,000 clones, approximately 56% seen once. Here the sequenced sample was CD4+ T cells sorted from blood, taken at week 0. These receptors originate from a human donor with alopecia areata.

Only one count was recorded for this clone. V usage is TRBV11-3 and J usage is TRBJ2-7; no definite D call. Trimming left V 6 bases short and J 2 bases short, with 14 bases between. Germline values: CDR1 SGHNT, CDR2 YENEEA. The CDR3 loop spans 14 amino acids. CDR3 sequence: CASRLSTQAYEQYF. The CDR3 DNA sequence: TGTGCCAGCAGGTTGTCAACCCAAGCCTACGAGCAGTACTTC.

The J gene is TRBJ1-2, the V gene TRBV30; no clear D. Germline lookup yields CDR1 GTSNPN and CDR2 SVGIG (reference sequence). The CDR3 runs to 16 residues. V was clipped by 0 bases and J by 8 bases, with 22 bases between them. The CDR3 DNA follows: TGTGCCTGGAGTGTACTAATCGGAACCGAGATGAAGGGCTACACCTTC. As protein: CAWSVLIGTEMKGYTF.

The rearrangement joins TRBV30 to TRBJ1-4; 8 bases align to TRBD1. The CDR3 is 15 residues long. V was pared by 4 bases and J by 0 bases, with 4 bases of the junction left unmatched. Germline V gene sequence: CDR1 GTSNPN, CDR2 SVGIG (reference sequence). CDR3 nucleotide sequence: TGTGCCTGGACACAGGGGGTTACAACTAATGAAAAACTGTTTTTT. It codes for CAWTQGVTTNEKLFF.

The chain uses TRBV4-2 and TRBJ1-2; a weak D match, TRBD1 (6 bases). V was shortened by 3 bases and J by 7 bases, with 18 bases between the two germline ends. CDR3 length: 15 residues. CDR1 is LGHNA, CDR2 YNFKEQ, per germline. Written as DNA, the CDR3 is TGTGCCAGCAGCCAGCAAGGACGCAGAGGGGGTGGCTACACCTTC. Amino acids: CASSQQGRRGGGYTF.

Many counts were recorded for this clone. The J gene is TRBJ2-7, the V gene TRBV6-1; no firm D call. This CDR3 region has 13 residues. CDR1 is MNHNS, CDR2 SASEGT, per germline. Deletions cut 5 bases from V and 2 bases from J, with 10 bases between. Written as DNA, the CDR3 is TGTGCCAGCAGTCTGGGATCAGCCTACGAGCAGTACTTC. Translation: CASSLGSAYEQYF.

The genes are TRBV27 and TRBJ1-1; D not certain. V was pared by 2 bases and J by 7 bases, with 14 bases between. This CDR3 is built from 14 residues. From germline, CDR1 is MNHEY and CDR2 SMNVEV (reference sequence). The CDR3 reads CASSLGLMTGEAFF. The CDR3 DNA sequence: TGTGCCAGCAGTTTAGGGCTGATGACTGGTGAAGCTTTCTTT.

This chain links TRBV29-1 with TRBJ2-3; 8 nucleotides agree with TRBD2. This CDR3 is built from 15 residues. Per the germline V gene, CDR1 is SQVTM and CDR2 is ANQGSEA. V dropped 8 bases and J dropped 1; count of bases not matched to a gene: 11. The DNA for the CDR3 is TGCAGCTCGCAAGGAAGCGGGGGACGCACAGATACGCAGTATTTT. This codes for CSSQGSGGRTDTQYF.

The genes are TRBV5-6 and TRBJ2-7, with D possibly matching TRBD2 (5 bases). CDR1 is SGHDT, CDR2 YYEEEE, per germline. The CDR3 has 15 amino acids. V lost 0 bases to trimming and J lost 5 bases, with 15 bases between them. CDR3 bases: TGTGCCAGCAGCTTGGGCGGCCAGCTGGAGGACGAGCAGTACTTC. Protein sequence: CASSLGGQLEDEQYF. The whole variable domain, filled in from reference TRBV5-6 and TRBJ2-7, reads DAGVTQSPTHLIKTRGQQVTLRCSPKSGHDTVSWYQQALGQGPQFIFQYYEEEERQRGNFPDRFSGHQFPNYSSELNVNALLLGDSALYLCASSLGGQLEDEQYFGPGTRLTVT.

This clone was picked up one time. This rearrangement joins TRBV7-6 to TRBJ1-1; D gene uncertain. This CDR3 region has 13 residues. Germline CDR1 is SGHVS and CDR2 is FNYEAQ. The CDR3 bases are TGTGTCAGTAGCTCGTCCTTGAACACTGAAGCTTTCTTT. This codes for CVSSSSLNTEAFF.

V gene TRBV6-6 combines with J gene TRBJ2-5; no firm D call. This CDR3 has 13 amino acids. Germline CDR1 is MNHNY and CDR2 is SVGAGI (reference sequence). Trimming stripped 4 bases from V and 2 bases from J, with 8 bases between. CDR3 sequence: CASSLNRQETQYF. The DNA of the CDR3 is TGTGCCAGCAGTTTAAACAGACAAGAGACCCAGTACTTC.

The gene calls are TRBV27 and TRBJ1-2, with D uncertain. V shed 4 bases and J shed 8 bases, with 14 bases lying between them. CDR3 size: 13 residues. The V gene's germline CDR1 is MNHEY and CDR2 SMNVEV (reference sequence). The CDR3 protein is CASSSTAGRGYTF. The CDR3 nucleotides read TGTGCCAGCAGTTCCACGGCGGGGAGAGGCTACACCTTC.

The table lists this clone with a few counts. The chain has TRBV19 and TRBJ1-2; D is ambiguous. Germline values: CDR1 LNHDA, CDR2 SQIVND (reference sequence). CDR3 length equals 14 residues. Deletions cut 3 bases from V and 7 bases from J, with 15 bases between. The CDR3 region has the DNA TGTGCCAGTAGTATCGGAGGTCCGGGAAGTGGCTACACCTTC. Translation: CASSIGGPGSGYTF.

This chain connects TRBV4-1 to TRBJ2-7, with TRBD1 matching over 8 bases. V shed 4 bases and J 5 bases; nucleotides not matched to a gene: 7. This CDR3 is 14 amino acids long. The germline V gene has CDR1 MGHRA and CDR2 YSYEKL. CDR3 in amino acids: CASSLPTGDDEQYF. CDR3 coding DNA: TGCGCCAGCAGCCTTCCGACAGGGGATGACGAGCAGTACTTC.

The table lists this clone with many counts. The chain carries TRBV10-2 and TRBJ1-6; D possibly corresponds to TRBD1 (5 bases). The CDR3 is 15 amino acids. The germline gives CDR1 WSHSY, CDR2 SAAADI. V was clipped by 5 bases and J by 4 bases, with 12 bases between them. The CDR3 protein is CASSTQGAYNSPLHF. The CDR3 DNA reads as TGCGCCAGCAGTACGCAGGGAGCATATAATTCACCCCTCCACTTT.

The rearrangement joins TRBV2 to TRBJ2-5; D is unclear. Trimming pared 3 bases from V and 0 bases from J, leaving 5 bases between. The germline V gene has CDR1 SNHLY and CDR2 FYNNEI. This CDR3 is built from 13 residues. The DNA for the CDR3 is TGTGCCAGCAGTGAGTGGAACCAAGAGACCCAGTACTTC. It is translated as CASSEWNQETQYF.

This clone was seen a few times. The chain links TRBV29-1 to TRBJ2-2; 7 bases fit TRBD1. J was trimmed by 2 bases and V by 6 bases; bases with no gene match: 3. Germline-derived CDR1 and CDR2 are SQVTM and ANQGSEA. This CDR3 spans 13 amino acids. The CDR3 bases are TGCAGCGTACGGACAGGCAACACCGGGGAGCTGTTTTTT. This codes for CSVRTGNTGELFF.

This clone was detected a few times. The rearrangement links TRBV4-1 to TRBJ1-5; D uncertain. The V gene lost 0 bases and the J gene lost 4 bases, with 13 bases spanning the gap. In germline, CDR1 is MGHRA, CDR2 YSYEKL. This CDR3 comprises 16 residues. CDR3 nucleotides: TGCGCCAGCAGCCAAGATCGGGTCAGGTTTAATCAGCCCCAGCATTTT. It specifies CASSQDRVRFNQPQHF.

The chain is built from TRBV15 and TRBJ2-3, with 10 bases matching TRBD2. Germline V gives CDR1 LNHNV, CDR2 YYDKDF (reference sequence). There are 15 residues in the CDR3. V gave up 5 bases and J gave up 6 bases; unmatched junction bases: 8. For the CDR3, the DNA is TGTGCCACCAGCGGTCGACCAGCGGGGGGGGATACGCAGTATTTT. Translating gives CATSGRPAGGDTQYF.

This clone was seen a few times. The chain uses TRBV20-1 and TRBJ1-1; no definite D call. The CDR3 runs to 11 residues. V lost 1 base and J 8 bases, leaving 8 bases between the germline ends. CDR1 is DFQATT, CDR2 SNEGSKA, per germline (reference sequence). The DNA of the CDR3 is TGCAGTGCTAGAGTACCGCGCGAAGCTTTCTTT. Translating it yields CSARVPREAFF.

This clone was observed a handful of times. CDR3 DNA sequence: TGCAGCGTCTCGACATACACAGATACGCAGTATTTT. Encoded protein: CSVSTYTDTQYF. This chain uses TRBV29-1 with TRBJ2-3; D remains ambiguous. V shed 6 bases and J shed 2 bases, with 9 bases lying between them. There are 12 residues in the CDR3. In germline, CDR1 is SQVTM, CDR2 ANQGSEA.

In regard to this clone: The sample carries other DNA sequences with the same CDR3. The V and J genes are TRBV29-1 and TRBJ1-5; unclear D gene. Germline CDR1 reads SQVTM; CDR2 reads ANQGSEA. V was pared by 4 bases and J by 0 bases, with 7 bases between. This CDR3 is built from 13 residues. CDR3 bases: TGCAGCGTTGCGGAGAATAGCAATCAGCCCCAGCATTTT. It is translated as CSVAENSNQPQHF.

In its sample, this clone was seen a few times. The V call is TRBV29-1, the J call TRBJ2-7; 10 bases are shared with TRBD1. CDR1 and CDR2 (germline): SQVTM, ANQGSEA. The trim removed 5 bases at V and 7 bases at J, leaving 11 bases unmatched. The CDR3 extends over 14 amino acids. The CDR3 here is CSVLPGQGLGEQYF. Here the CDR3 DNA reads TGCAGCGTTTTACCGGGACAGGGGCTGGGAGAGCAGTACTTC.

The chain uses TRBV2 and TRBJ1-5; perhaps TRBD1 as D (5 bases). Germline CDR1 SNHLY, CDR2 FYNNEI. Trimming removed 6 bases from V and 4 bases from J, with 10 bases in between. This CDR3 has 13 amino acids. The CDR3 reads CASSRDGNQPQHF. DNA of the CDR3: TGTGCCAGCAGCCGGGACGGAAATCAGCCCCAGCATTTT.

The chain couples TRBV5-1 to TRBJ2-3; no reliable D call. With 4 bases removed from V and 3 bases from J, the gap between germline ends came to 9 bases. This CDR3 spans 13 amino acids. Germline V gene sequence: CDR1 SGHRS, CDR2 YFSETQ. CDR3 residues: CASSPPWTDTQYF. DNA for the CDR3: TGCGCCAGCAGCCCCCCCTGGACAGATACGCAGTATTTT.

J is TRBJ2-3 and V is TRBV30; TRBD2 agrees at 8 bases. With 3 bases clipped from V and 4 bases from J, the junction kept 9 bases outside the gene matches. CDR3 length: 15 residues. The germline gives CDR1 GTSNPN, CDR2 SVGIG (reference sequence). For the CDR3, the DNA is TGTGCCTGGAGCGAAAGCGGGGGACGGTCAGATACGCAGTATTTT. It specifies CAWSESGGRSDTQYF.

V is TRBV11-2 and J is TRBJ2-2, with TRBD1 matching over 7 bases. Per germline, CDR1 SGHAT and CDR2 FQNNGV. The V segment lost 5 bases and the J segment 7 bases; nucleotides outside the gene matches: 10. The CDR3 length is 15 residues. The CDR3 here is CASSPTGVLVGELFF. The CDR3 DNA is TGTGCCAGCAGCCCTACAGGGGTACTTGTCGGGGAGCTGTTTTTT.

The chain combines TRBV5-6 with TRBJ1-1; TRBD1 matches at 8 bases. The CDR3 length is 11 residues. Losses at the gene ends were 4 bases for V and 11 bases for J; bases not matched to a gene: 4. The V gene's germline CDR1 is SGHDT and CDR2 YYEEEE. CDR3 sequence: CASSRQGWAFF. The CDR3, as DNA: TGTGCCAGCAGCCGACAGGGGTGGGCTTTCTTT.